This passage covers 27 T cell receptor beta chains from one sample sequenced in a study of cytomegalovirus exposure and HLA in healthy donors. In the PCR, 60 Vbeta and 13 Jbeta primers were used. Sequenced by immunoSEQ multiplex PCR; TCRdb stores in-frame clones only, minus some. The table lists around 130,000 clones, around 82% of them singletons. The sequenced material came from PBMCs. The receptors shown here come from a boy aged 5-17 years in good health and CMV-seronegative.

This CDR3 reads CASTPVTGGLGEQYF. For the CDR3, the DNA is TGTGCCAGCACCCCCGTTACGGGGGGCCTAGGCGAGCAGTACTTC. The chain employs TRBV7-2 and TRBJ2-7, with D tentatively TRBD2 (7 bases). The CDR3 loop spans 15 amino acids. Germline-derived CDR1 and CDR2 are SGHTA and FQGNSA. Trimming removed 7 bases at V and 6 bases at J, with 22 bases between.

This clone was seen only once. The rearrangement joins TRBV4-3 to TRBJ2-5; D gene unclear. Per the germline V gene, CDR1 is LGHNA and CDR2 is YSLEER. V was trimmed by 4 bases and J by 2 bases, leaving 17 bases between them. CDR3 length: 16 amino acids. The CDR3 coding sequence is TGCGCCAGCAGCCTACGCCTGCCGGGTTCACAAGAGACCCAGTACTTC. Translating it yields CASSLRLPGSQETQYF.

The gene calls are TRBV4-3 and TRBJ2-2, with D possibly matching TRBD1 (6 bases). V was clipped by 0 bases and J by 1 base, with 9 bases between them. This CDR3 spans 16 amino acids. From germline, CDR1 is LGHNA and CDR2 YSLEER. The CDR3 is CASSQETGQNTGELFF. Here the CDR3 DNA reads TGCGCCAGCAGCCAAGAAACAGGGCAGAACACCGGGGAGCTGTTTTTT.

The chain employs TRBV7-3 and TRBJ1-1; 10 nucleotides align to TRBD1. The V gene end was trimmed by 4 bases and the J gene end by 5 bases; junction bases not matched to a gene: 13. CDR1 and CDR2 (germline): SGHTA, FQGTGA. The CDR3 consists of 17 residues. The CDR3 spells CASSSLLPGQGRTEAFF. The DNA for the CDR3 is TGTGCCAGCAGCTCCTTATTGCCGGGACAGGGGAGGACTGAAGCTTTCTTT. Complete variable domain (other parts from reference TRBV7-3 and TRBJ1-1): GAGVSQTPSNKVTEKGKYVELRCDPISGHTALYWYRQSLGQGPEFLIYFQGTGAADDSGLPNDRFFAVRPEGSVSTLKIQRTERGDSAVYLCASSSLLPGQGRTEAFFGQGTRLTVV.

This chain links TRBV18 with TRBJ2-3; 7 bases are a match to TRBD2. CDR3 length equals 13 residues. After removal of 5 bases from V and 4 bases from J, the junction contained 3 bases not matched to a gene. Germline V gene data show CDR1 as KGHSH and CDR2 as LQKENI. This CDR3 reads CASSEREADTQYF. The DNA for the CDR3 is TGTGCCAGCTCAGAACGGGAGGCAGATACGCAGTATTTT.

V usage is TRBV6-1 and J usage is TRBJ2-6, with TRBD1 identical over 9 bases. Germline V gene data show CDR1 as MNHNS and CDR2 as SASEGT. The J segment lost 0 bases and the V segment lost 3 bases, leaving 9 bases of the junction unmatched. The CDR3 has 19 residues. The CDR3 protein is CASSEIPGQGNSGANVLTF. CDR3 sequence (DNA): TGTGCCAGCAGTGAGATCCCGGGACAGGGAAACTCTGGGGCCAACGTCCTGACTTTC.

The chain links TRBV2 to TRBJ1-1; D is unclear. With 3 bases removed from V and 4 bases from J, the gap between germline ends came to 6 bases. CDR3 length: 12 residues. In germline, CDR1 is SNHLY, CDR2 FYNNEI. The CDR3: CASSDGVTEAFF. The CDR3, as DNA: TGTGCCAGCAGTGACGGGGTCACTGAAGCTTTCTTT.

The chain couples TRBV9 to TRBJ2-1, with TRBD2 matching over 9 bases. V was pared by 0 bases and J by 5 bases, with 6 bases of the junction left unmatched. Germline V lookup: CDR1 SGDLS, CDR2 YYNGEE. The CDR3 extends over 16 amino acids. Written as DNA, the CDR3 is TGTGCCAGCAGCGTAGGGGGTAGCGGGGGCCACAATGAGCAGTTCTTC. It codes for CASSVGGSGGHNEQFF.

CDR3 bases: TGCGCCAGCAGCTTGGCCGATCAGGGGACCAGCCGTCGTAGCACAGATACGCAGTATTTT. Amino acids: CASSLADQGTSRRSTDTQYF. This chain uses TRBV5-1 with TRBJ2-3; tentatively, D is TRBD1 (6 bases). The CDR3 consists of 20 residues. From germline, CDR1 is SGHRS and CDR2 YFSETQ. The V end was cut by 0 bases, the J end by 0 bases, with 23 bases between.

The chain combines TRBV7-3 with TRBJ2-3; 8 positions agree with TRBD2. V shed 5 bases and J 3 bases; nucleotides not matched to a gene: 4. The CDR3 totals 14 residues. Germline V gene sequence: CDR1 SGHTA, CDR2 FQGTGA. CDR3 residues: CASSRGGRTDTQYF. CDR3 DNA: TGTGCCAGCAGCCGGGGGGGAAGAACAGATACGCAGTATTTT.

The chain has TRBV9 and TRBJ2-3, with 14 bases lining up with TRBD2. Germline loops: CDR1 SGDLS, CDR2 YYNGEE. The CDR3 spans 16 residues. The V segment lost 3 bases and the J segment 10 bases; nucleotides outside the gene matches: 10. CDR3: CASSDQTSGGALAQYF. The CDR3 coding sequence is TGTGCCAGCAGCGATCAGACTAGCGGGGGGGCCCTCGCGCAGTATTTT.

V usage is TRBV5-1 and J usage is TRBJ2-1, with D tentatively TRBD2 (6 bases). CDR1 SGHRS and CDR2 YFSETQ come from the germline V gene. CDR3 size: 15 residues. V was pared by 6 bases and J by 1 base, with 14 bases between. CDR3 loop: CASKAGSGSYNEQFF. CDR3 DNA: TGCGCCAGCAAGGCCGGGAGTGGTTCCTACAATGAGCAGTTCTTC.

Comment on this clone: Other nucleotide sequences in the sample specify the same CDR3. This sequence joins TRBV6-5 and TRBJ1-1, with D possibly matching TRBD1 (5 bases). Trimming removed 2 bases at V and 5 bases at J, with 9 bases between. The CDR3 runs 13 residues. Germline V gene sequence: CDR1 MNHEY, CDR2 SVGAGI. The DNA of the CDR3 is TGTGCCAGCAGTTACGGGGGGGGGACTGAAGCTTTCTTT. This encodes CASSYGGGTEAFF.

CDR3 sequence: CASSQEQAGGGTDTQYF. The DNA for the CDR3 is TGTGCCAGCAGCCAAGAGCAAGCGGGAGGAGGAACAGATACGCAGTATTTT. The genes are TRBV4-2 and TRBJ2-3; 9 bases match TRBD2. The J segment lost 3 bases and the V segment lost 0 bases, leaving 7 bases of the junction unmatched. CDR3 length: 17 residues. CDR1 and CDR2 from the germline V gene are LGHNA and YNFKEQ.

V usage is TRBV30 and J usage is TRBJ2-3; 10 bases align to TRBD1. CDR3 length equals 14 residues. The germline V gene has CDR1 GTSNPN and CDR2 SVGIG (reference sequence). J lost 7 bases, V lost 7 bases, and 11 bases had no gene match. CDR3 protein: CALGGTGASYTQYF. In DNA form, the CDR3 reads TGTGCCTTGGGCGGGACAGGGGCTTCATATACGCAGTATTTT.

This clone was seen only a few times. The identical CDR3 is also encoded by other nucleotide sequences in the sample. This chain links TRBV19 with TRBJ1-5, with 9 bases matching TRBD1. The CDR3 contains 14 residues. Germline CDR1 and CDR2: LNHDA and SQIVND (reference sequence). V lost 7 bases to trimming and J lost 3 bases; unmatched junction nucleotides: 4. The CDR3 region is CASIGQGLNQPQHF. The DNA of the CDR3 is TGTGCCAGTATCGGACAGGGGCTCAATCAGCCCCAGCATTTT.

The chain employs TRBV2 and TRBJ2-3, with D maybe TRBD2 (6 bases). The CDR3 has 15 amino acids. Trimming cost V 7 bases and J 1 base, with 15 bases left between them. Looked up from germline, CDR1 is SNHLY and CDR2 is FYNNEI. As DNA, the CDR3 is TGTGCCAGCACGGGAGATTATTGGGGCACAGATACGCAGTATTTT. It encodes CASTGDYWGTDTQYF.

The chain recombines TRBV30 with TRBJ1-1; D may be TRBD1 (5 bases). With 4 bases removed from V and 3 bases from J, the gap between germline ends came to 15 bases. Germline CDR1 reads GTSNPN; CDR2 reads SVGIG (reference sequence). The CDR3 length is 14 residues. The CDR3 bases are TGTGCCTGGAAGGTGGGGTGGGGGGACACTGAAGCTTTCTTT. Protein: CAWKVGWGDTEAFF.

This clone was seen just once. The V call is TRBV4-3, the J call TRBJ2-7, with 9 bases identical to TRBD1. Trimming cost V 6 bases and J 2 bases; bases outside gene matches: 11. This CDR3 is built from 16 residues. The V gene's germline CDR1 is LGHNA and CDR2 YSLEER. CDR3 DNA: TGCGCCAGCAGTCAGGAAGGGGGACAGGGAACCTACGAGCAGTACTTC. Its protein product is CASSQEGGQGTYEQYF.

The chain combines TRBV5-6 with TRBJ2-1; TRBD2 aligns across 14 bases. CDR1 and CDR2 from the germline V gene are SGHDT and YYEEEE. The CDR3 loop spans 18 amino acids. The ends lost 4 bases at V and 0 bases at J; junction bases unmatched: 6. CDR3 bases: TGTGCCAGCAGCGGGACTAGCGGGAGTAAGAACTCCTACAATGAGCAGTTCTTC. This encodes CASSGTSGSKNSYNEQFF.

V gene TRBV7-2 combines with J gene TRBJ1-5, with D hard to call. Trimming pared 1 base from V and 6 bases from J, leaving 13 bases between. The germline V gene encodes CDR1 SGHTA and CDR2 FQGNSA. CDR3 length equals 15 residues. CDR3 protein: CASSLDSRISQPQHF. CDR3 DNA sequence: TGTGCCAGCAGCTTAGACAGCAGGATAAGTCAGCCCCAGCATTTT.

The J gene is TRBJ1-2, the V gene TRBV5-1; perhaps TRBD1 as D (5 bases). In germline, CDR1 is SGHRS, CDR2 YFSETQ. This CDR3 is 16 amino acids long. Trimming took 0 bases from V and 5 from J, leaving 17 bases between them. In nucleotides, the CDR3 is TGCGCCAGCAGCTTGGCCGTCGCGGGGCTCGTATATGGCTACACCTTC. It yields the protein CASSLAVAGLVYGYTF.

V gene TRBV9 combines with J gene TRBJ2-1; 8 bases fit TRBD2. Per germline, CDR1 SGDLS and CDR2 YYNGEE. This CDR3 comprises 17 residues. The junction had 17 bases not matched to a gene; V was cut back by 4 bases and J by 8 bases. CDR3 DNA: TGTGCCAGCAGCCAATCCCCTTTAGCGGGATATAGGGATGAGCAGTTCTTC. This encodes CASSQSPLAGYRDEQFF.

This clone was recorded a few times. The chain combines TRBV10-3 with TRBJ2-3; D is uncertain. Deletions cut 4 bases from V and 6 bases from J, with 5 bases between. Germline CDR1 and CDR2: ENHRY and SYGVKD. The CDR3 is 11 amino acids. Here the CDR3 DNA reads TGTGCCATCAGTGTATCCGATACGCAGTATTTT. Protein: CAISVSDTQYF.

This chain joins TRBV7-9 and TRBJ1-5; no reliable D call. The V end lost 6 bases, the J end lost 10 bases, and 7 bases lay between the germline ends. Germline CDR1 reads SEHNR; CDR2 reads FQNEAQ (reference sequence). The CDR3 is 10 amino acids. Here the CDR3 DNA reads TGTGCCAGCAGTCTTAGTCCCCAGCATTTT. Amino acid sequence: CASSLSPQHF.

J is TRBJ2-7 and V is TRBV7-2; TRBD1 matches at 7 bases. Germline V gene data show CDR1 as SGHTA and CDR2 as FQGNSA. V was clipped by 1 base and J by 3 bases; unmatched bases: 6. The CDR3 contains 15 residues. The CDR3 protein is CASSLEQGLVYEQYF. The CDR3, as DNA: TGTGCCAGCAGCTTAGAACAGGGGCTTGTCTACGAGCAGTACTTC.

This clone was counted once. The chain carries TRBV7-2 and TRBJ2-2; 14 bases agree with TRBD2. The CDR3 is 19 amino acids. In germline, CDR1 is SGHTA, CDR2 FQGNSA. The V gene end was trimmed by 5 bases and the J gene end by 0 bases; junction bases not matched to a gene: 8. The CDR3 here is CASSPRTSGGLTNTGELFF. In DNA, the CDR3 is TGTGCCAGCAGCCCCCGGACTAGCGGGGGGCTCACGAACACCGGGGAGCTGTTTTTT.